The 9 T cell receptor beta chains listed next were all sequenced from one sample in a study of cytomegalovirus exposure and HLA in healthy donors. The PCR was carried out with 60 Vbeta primers and 13 Jbeta primers. Data came from immunoSEQ multiplex PCR; TCRdb stores just in-frame clones and leaves some out. The sample includes approximately 140,000 clones, 60% to 80% of them seen just once. Sequenced material: PBMCs. These receptors came from a young man in good health and CMV-seronegative.

This chain joins TRBV27 and TRBJ2-3, with 13 bases aligning to TRBD2. V trimming: 6 bases; J trimming: 5 bases; junction bases outside the gene matches: 8. The germline V gene has CDR1 MNHEY and CDR2 SMNVEV (reference sequence). The CDR3 has 16 residues. The CDR3 DNA follows: TGTGCCAGCAGAGCCACTAGCGGGGGGGCGAAAGATACGCAGTATTTT. As protein: CASRATSGGAKDTQYF.

The rearrangement uses TRBV5-4 and TRBJ2-1, with unresolved D. There are 16 residues in the CDR3. Between the trimmed V and J ends, which lost 0 bases and 6 bases, there was a span of 16 bases. Germline V gene sequence: CDR1 SGHNT, CDR2 YYREEE (reference sequence). CDR3 sequence (DNA): TGTGCCAGCAGCTTGGCCTCGGGTTATGGCGCCAATGAGCAGTTCTTC. Amino acids: CASSLASGYGANEQFF.

V gene TRBV11-2 combines with J gene TRBJ2-3, with D maybe TRBD1 (6 bases). Trimming pared 5 bases from V and 2 bases from J, leaving 20 bases between. CDR1 SGHAT and CDR2 FQNNGV come from the germline V gene. The CDR3 spans 17 residues. In DNA form, the CDR3 reads TGTGCCAGCAGCCCCCCGAAACGACGGACAGACACAGATACGCAGTATTTT. Encoded protein: CASSPPKRRTDTDTQYF.

The rearrangement joins TRBV30 to TRBJ1-1, with D tentatively TRBD1 (5 bases). Trimming removed 1 base at V and 5 bases at J, with 11 bases between. CDR3 length: 13 residues. From germline, CDR1 is GTSNPN and CDR2 SVGIG (reference sequence). CDR3 DNA sequence: TGTGCCTGGAGTGCGGGGGTAGGGACTGAAGCTTTCTTT. It is translated as CAWSAGVGTEAFF. Looking up the rest from reference TRBV30 and TRBJ1-1 gives the full variable domain: SQTIHQWPATLVQPVGSPLSLECTVEGTSNPNLYWYRQAAGRGLQLLFYSVGIGQISSEVPQNLSASRPQDRQFILSSKKLLLSDSGFYLCAWSAGVGTEAFFGQGTRLTVV.

Notes on this clone: Germline and junction disagree at one end, which may indicate a read error. The V and J genes are TRBV19 and TRBJ1-5; D is unresolved. CDR1 and CDR2 from the germline V gene are LNHDA and SQIVND (reference sequence). This CDR3 comprises 17 residues. In DNA, the CDR3 is TGTGCCAGGAGTACATTCCTGGCAGGACTTAGCAATCAGCCCCAGCATTTT. Amino acid sequence: CARSTFLAGLSNQPQHF.

This chain uses TRBV27 with TRBJ2-7; D might be TRBD2 (7 bases). CDR1 and CDR2 from the germline V gene are MNHEY and SMNVEV (reference sequence). The CDR3 is 14 residues long. Trimming pared 9 bases from V and 2 bases from J, leaving 17 bases between. CDR3 nucleotide sequence: TGTGCCAGTAGACGAGCGGGGACACCCTACGAGCAGTACTTC. Protein sequence: CASRRAGTPYEQYF.

The table lists this clone with a few counts. The V gene is TRBV5-5, the J gene TRBJ2-2; D is possibly TRBD1 (5 bases). Between the trimmed V and J ends, which lost 2 bases and 5 bases, there was a span of 16 bases. The CDR3 is 16 amino acids. Germline CDR1 is SGHKS and CDR2 is YYEKEE (reference sequence). CDR3 protein: CASSFDSSYFTGELFF. The CDR3 DNA reads as TGTGCCAGCAGCTTTGACAGTTCTTACTTTACCGGGGAGCTGTTTTTT.

This clone occurred a few times. The chain recombines TRBV6-1 with TRBJ1-3; tentatively, D is TRBD1 (6 bases). Trimming removed 5 bases from V and 2 bases from J, with 13 bases in between. The CDR3 extends over 15 amino acids. The germline V gene encodes CDR1 MNHNS and CDR2 SASEGT. The CDR3 coding sequence is TGTGCCAGCAGTCTTTCACAGGGAGCTGGAAACACCATATATTTT. Protein: CASSLSQGAGNTIYF.

The chain recombines TRBV14 with TRBJ2-5; 8 bases align to TRBD2. Unmatched junction bases numbered 9, after V lost 4 bases and J lost 5 bases. CDR3 length: 15 amino acids. Germline V gene data show CDR1 as SGHDN and CDR2 as FVKESK. CDR3 in amino acids: CASSPRTPGGETQYF. The CDR3 bases are TGTGCCAGCAGCCCCCGGACCCCGGGGGGGGAGACCCAGTACTTC.